Listed below are T cell receptor beta chains from one sample, sequenced in a study of shared clonotypes between healthy human individuals. The data were produced by immunoSEQ multiplex PCR, yet TCRdb's version contains in-frame clones alone and is incomplete. The top ten clones hold 0.11% to 0.15% of a sample with about 2.4 million clones, over 85% of them seen once. Sequencing was done on a sample of naive CD4+ T cells sorted from blood. Every receptor here comes from a man younger than 35 in good health. Both conserved end residues are part of each CDR3. The D gene is left open where the match is weak. Some rows have no size entry. The others give once, few or many, or a class for an expanded clone.

D gene: TRBD1; CDR3 length: 13; clone size: -; J gene: TRBJ1-2; V gene: TRBV6-5; CDR3 DNA: TGTGCCAGCAGTCGGGACAGACTCCTGGGCTACACCTTC; CDR3 protein: CASSRDRLLGYTF
D gene: -; CDR3 length: 13; clone size: -; J gene: TRBJ1-2; V gene: TRBV30; CDR3 DNA: TGTGCCTGGAGTGTAACCGGGATTTATGGCTACACCTTC; CDR3 protein: CAWSVTGIYGYTF
D gene: -; CDR3 length: 13; clone size: -; J gene: TRBJ2-7; V gene: TRBV18; CDR3 DNA: TGTGCCAGCTCACCAGTCCGGGGCCACGAGCAGTACTTC; CDR3 protein: CASSPVRGHEQYF
D gene: -; CDR3 length: 14; clone size: -; J gene: TRBJ2-5; V gene: TRBV15; CDR3 DNA: TGTGCCACCAGCAGAGTTATAGACCAAGAGACCCAGTACTTC; CDR3 protein: CATSRVIDQETQYF
D gene: TRBD1; CDR3 length: 14; clone size: -; J gene: TRBJ2-5; V gene: TRBV29-1; CDR3 DNA: TGCAGCGTTGCCAAAGGGACAGGGGGAGAGACCCAGTACTTC; CDR3 protein: CSVAKGTGGETQYF
D gene: TRBD1; CDR3 length: 13; clone size: -; J gene: TRBJ2-7; V gene: TRBV7-9; CDR3 DNA: TGTGCCAGAGATAAAAGGGGGCAGTACGAGCAGTACTTC; CDR3 protein: CARDKRGQYEQYF
D gene: -; CDR3 length: 13; clone size: once; J gene: TRBJ2-5; V gene: TRBV10-3; CDR3 DNA: TGTGCCATCAGGAAAGGACTCCAAGAGACCCAGTACTTC; CDR3 protein: CAIRKGLQETQYF
D gene: TRBD1; CDR3 length: 14; clone size: -; J gene: TRBJ1-4; V gene: TRBV5-1; CDR3 DNA: TGCGCCAGCAGCCTGGGACAGGGCAGGGAAAAACTGTTTTTT; CDR3 protein: CASSLGQGREKLFF
D gene: -; CDR3 length: 14; clone size: -; J gene: TRBJ2-2; V gene: TRBV11-2; CDR3 DNA: TGTGCCAGCAGCTTAGATTTGCTCGCCGGGGAGCTGTTTTTT; CDR3 protein: CASSLDLLAGELFF
D gene: -; CDR3 length: 12; clone size: -; J gene: TRBJ2-5; V gene: TRBV5-1; CDR3 DNA: TGCGCCAGCAGCTCGAGCCAAGAGACCCAGTACTTC; CDR3 protein: CASSSSQETQYF
D gene: -; CDR3 length: 15; clone size: -; J gene: TRBJ1-5; V gene: TRBV18; CDR3 DNA: TGTGCCAGCTCACCGGGAGGGGAGCGCAATCAGCCCCAGCATTTT; CDR3 protein: CASSPGGERNQPQHF